Each of the 10 T cell receptor beta chains below was sequenced from the same sample in a study of molecular identifiers for immune sequencing clone quantification. TCRdb re-called the PCR reads with MiXCR, one entry per CDR3 protein. The top ten hold roughly 0.81% of the sample, which has approximately 500,000 distinct CDR3 sequences, over 20% seen once. Sequencing input: naive CD8+ T cells from blood, with Jurkat cell RNA spiked in. Subset described: FACS-sorted CD8+CD4-CCR7+CD45RA+ naive T cells. The receptors shown here come from a human donor in good health. Some libraries in this study had Jurkat cell RNA spiked in.

The chain uses TRBV12-3 or TRBV12-4 and TRBJ1-2; 7 bases agree with TRBD1. The V gene end was trimmed by 3 bases and the J gene end by 2 bases; junction bases not matched to a gene: 15. CDR3 length: 18 amino acids. The CDR3 DNA is TGTGCCAGCAGTTTCGAGGCCCTAGGGGGCGGAAGGAACTATGGCTACACCTTC. Amino acids: CASSFEALGGGRNYGYTF.

As regards this clonotype: At one end, the junction sequence differs from germline, possibly due to a read error. Here the CDR3 reads CASSQDLGENAEAFF. DNA for the CDR3: TGTGCCAGCAGCCAAGATTTGGGGGAGAACGCTGAAGCTTTCTTT. V gene TRBV3-1 combines with J gene TRBJ1-1; D may be TRBD1 (5 bases). Looked up from germline, CDR1 is LGHDT and CDR2 is YNNKEL (reference sequence). CDR3 size: 15 residues.

Only a few counts were recorded for this clonotype. The chain joins TRBV28 to TRBJ1-1, with 12 positions matching TRBD1. The V gene end was trimmed by 6 bases and the J gene end by 5 bases; junction bases not matched to a gene: 19. The CDR3 loop spans 19 amino acids. Germline-derived CDR1 and CDR2 are MDHEN and SYDVKM. This CDR3 reads CASRHTGVRDRGLYTEAFF. The CDR3 DNA reads TGTGCCAGCAGACACACAGGCGTCCGGGACAGGGGGCTGTATACTGAAGCTTTCTTT.

This chain joins TRBV7-6 and TRBJ2-7, with D hard to call. The CDR3 contains 13 residues. Trimming took off 4 bases at V and 1 base at J, with 8 bases between the two ends. From germline, CDR1 is SGHVS and CDR2 FNYEAQ. The CDR3 region is CASSSTSSYEQYF. The CDR3 bases are TGTGCCAGCAGCTCGACATCGTCCTACGAGCAGTACTTC.

This clonotype was detected a few times. The V gene is TRBV4-3, the J gene TRBJ1-4; D possibly corresponds to TRBD1 (5 bases). Deletions cut 1 base from V and 7 bases from J, with 10 bases between. Germline V gene lookup returns CDR1 LGHNA and CDR2 YSLEER. The CDR3 length is 14 residues. The CDR3 nucleotides are TGCGCCAGCAGCCAAGGGGGGGGTTTTGAAAAACTGTTTTTT. Translation gives CASSQGGGFEKLFF.

The J gene is TRBJ2-1, the V gene TRBV19; perhaps TRBD1 as D (5 bases). This CDR3 region has 14 residues. The germline CDR1 and CDR2 sequences are LNHDA and SQIVND (reference sequence). V lost 7 bases and J lost 7, with 17 bases in between. This CDR3 reads CASTQPGPLNEQFF. The CDR3 DNA sequence: TGTGCCAGTACCCAGCCAGGGCCTCTAAATGAGCAGTTCTTC.

There are many counts of this clonotype. This chain connects TRBV7-2 to TRBJ1-5; perhaps TRBD1 as D (6 bases). The germline CDR1 and CDR2 sequences are SGHTA and FQGNSA. Trimming stripped 5 bases from V and 1 base from J, with 9 bases between. The CDR3 extends over 14 amino acids. CDR3 bases: TGTGCCAGCAGCCAGGGGTTAAGCAATCAGCCCCAGCATTTT. Translating gives CASSQGLSNQPQHF.

The chain uses TRBV11-3 and TRBJ1-2, with D maybe TRBD1 (6 bases). Trimming took 8 bases from V and 7 from J, leaving 17 bases between them. CDR3 length equals 13 residues. Germline assignment: CDR1 SGHNT and CDR2 YENEEA. Here the CDR3 DNA reads TGTGCCAGCGGCTCGTCGGACAGTTCTGGCTACACCTTC. Translated, it gives CASGSSDSSGYTF. Using reference TRBV11-3 and TRBJ1-2 for the parts outside the CDR3, the full variable domain is EAGVVQSPRYKIIEKKQPVAFWCNPISGHNTLYWYLQNLGQGPELLIRYENEEAVDDSQLPKDRFSAERLKGVDSTLKIQPAELGDSAVYLCASGSSDSSGYTFGSGTRLTVV.

This chain uses TRBV4-3 with TRBJ2-7, with 8 positions matching TRBD2. The CDR3 is 15 amino acids. The junction had 5 bases not matched to a gene; V was cut back by 0 bases and J by 4 bases. From germline, CDR1 is LGHNA and CDR2 YSLEER. CDR3 amino acids: CASSQEPGLVYEQYF. CDR3 coding DNA: TGCGCCAGCAGCCAAGAACCGGGACTAGTATACGAGCAGTACTTC.

This clonotype has only a few counts. This chain's CDR3 is CASSDLPGPMDLEAFF. In nucleotides, the CDR3 is TGTGCCAGCAGTGACCTACCGGGACCGATGGATCTTGAAGCTTTCTTT. The genes are TRBV6-5 and TRBJ1-1, with D possibly matching TRBD1 (5 bases). The CDR3 spans 16 residues. The V and J ends lost 5 bases and 7 bases respectively, with 23 bases between them. Germline V lookup: CDR1 MNHEY, CDR2 SVGAGI.